The sequence of this T cell receptor (beta chain) was determined in a study of shared clonotypes between healthy human individuals. The run depth of the assay was deep. Every immunoSEQ plate was one replicate of a subset's evenly spread DNA. Method: immunoSEQ multiplex PCR; TCRdb's copy keeps in-frame clones and lacks some. This sample has 2 million to 3 million clones, with around nine tenths found just once. The specimen sequenced was naive CD4+ T cells sorted from blood. Documented subset: CD45RA+ positively selected. The TCR sequence derives from a man aged 18 to 30 in good health.

The CDR3 DNA reads TGCGCCAGCAGCCTACTAGCGGGGGGCGGGGTTTCTAATGAGCAGTTCTTC. It codes for CASSLLAGGGVSNEQFF. This chain uses TRBV10-1 with TRBJ2-1; TRBD2 matches at 12 bases. V lost 6 bases, J lost 7 bases, and 13 bases stayed unmatched. Germline V gene sequence: CDR1 WNHNN, CDR2 SYGVQD (reference sequence). The CDR3 loop spans 17 amino acids.